Following are 20 T cell receptor beta chains from one sample sequenced in a study of cytomegalovirus exposure and HLA in healthy donors. In the PCR, 60 Vbeta and 13 Jbeta primers were used. TCRdb's copy holds only in-frame clones and misses some; the assay was immunoSEQ multiplex PCR. Of 190,000 or so clones listed, around 83% are singletons. Sequencing was performed on PBMCs. These receptor sequences come from a man aged 45-65 years in good health and CMV-seronegative.

V usage is TRBV7-9 and J usage is TRBJ1-2; TRBD1 aligns across 8 bases. From germline, CDR1 is SEHNR and CDR2 FQNEAQ (reference sequence). The ends lost 1 base at V and 8 bases at J; junction bases unmatched: 12. This CDR3 is built from 16 residues. CDR3 residues: CASSLDVTGGSSGYTF. The CDR3 bases are TGTGCCAGCAGCTTAGATGTCACAGGGGGGAGTTCAGGCTACACCTTC.

The chain couples TRBV7-2 to TRBJ2-2; D might be TRBD2 (5 bases). V shed 10 bases and J shed 6 bases, with 15 bases lying between them. The germline V gene has CDR1 SGHTA and CDR2 FQGNSA. The CDR3 length is 13 residues. The DNA of the CDR3 is TGTGCCACCGCCCCCACGGGGTCCGGGGAGCTGTTTTTT. Its protein product is CATAPTGSGELFF.

This chain links TRBV27 with TRBJ2-1, with TRBD1 as a possible D gene (6 bases). The CDR3 totals 13 residues. Trimming left V 4 bases short and J 7 bases short, with 11 bases between. Per the germline V gene, CDR1 is MNHEY and CDR2 is SMNVEV (reference sequence). DNA of the CDR3: TGTGCCAGCAGTTGGTCCACAGGGAATGAGCAGTTCTTC. Amino acids: CASSWSTGNEQFF.

The chain recombines TRBV5-6 with TRBJ1-1; 8 nucleotides match TRBD1. The CDR3 totals 12 residues. The J segment lost 11 bases and the V segment lost 2 bases, leaving 5 bases of the junction unmatched. Germline lookup yields CDR1 SGHDT and CDR2 YYEEEE. Here the CDR3 reads CASSFGQGWAFF. DNA of the CDR3: TGTGCCAGCAGCTTTGGACAGGGTTGGGCTTTCTTT.

This clone was picked up one time. The chain uses TRBV7-3 and TRBJ2-1, with a possible D match to TRBD1 (6 bases). V lost 5 bases and J 6 bases, leaving 11 bases between the germline ends. Germline lookup yields CDR1 SGHTA and CDR2 FQGTGA. This CDR3 comprises 13 residues. CDR3: CASSPPQGNEQFF. CDR3 nucleotides: TGTGCCAGCAGCCCGCCACAGGGCAATGAGCAGTTCTTC.

The chain combines TRBV5-1 with TRBJ2-2; TRBD1 matches at 11 bases. The CDR3 contains 16 residues. The V and J ends lost 4 bases and 4 bases, in that order; junction bases with no gene match: 6. CDR1 SGHRS and CDR2 YFSETQ come from the germline V gene. This chain's CDR3 is CASSTRTGGGTGELFF. The CDR3 nucleotides are TGCGCCAGCAGCACGCGGACAGGGGGCGGCACCGGGGAGCTGTTTTTT.

V usage is TRBV20-1 and J usage is TRBJ1-1; D unclear. V lost 0 bases, J lost 6 bases, and 5 bases lay in between. CDR3 length: 11 residues. Germline values: CDR1 DFQATT, CDR2 SNEGSKA (reference sequence). CDR3 residues: CSARDRSEAFF. The CDR3 DNA reads TGCAGTGCTAGAGACCGGTCTGAAGCTTTCTTT.

This chain links TRBV15 with TRBJ1-2; possible D gene TRBD1, 5 bases. CDR1 LNHNV and CDR2 YYDKDF come from the germline V gene (reference sequence). CDR3 size: 14 residues. Trimming left V 4 bases short and J 7 bases short, with 16 bases between. This CDR3 is CATSKLRGGGGYTF. The CDR3 DNA follows: TGTGCCACCAGCAAACTCCGGGGGGGTGGTGGCTACACCTTC.

This rearrangement joins TRBV10-1 to TRBJ1-3; D unresolved. CDR3 size: 12 residues. The germline V and J ends were trimmed by 6 bases and 0 bases, with 3 bases remaining between them. Per germline, CDR1 WNHNN and CDR2 SYGVQD (reference sequence). CDR3 nucleotides: TGCGCCAGCAGGTACTCTGGAAACACCATATATTTT. Translation: CASRYSGNTIYF.

The gene calls are TRBV28 and TRBJ2-2; D might be TRBD1 (5 bases). Germline V CDR1 and CDR2: MDHEN, SYDVKM. Between the trimmed V and J ends, which lost 4 bases and 7 bases, there was a span of 16 bases. CDR3 length: 15 residues. The CDR3 loop reads CASSSLGRVDGELFF. In nucleotides, the CDR3 is TGTGCCAGCAGTTCATTGGGCAGGGTTGACGGGGAGCTGTTTTTT.

This chain uses TRBV7-9 with TRBJ2-4; weak D call: TRBD2 (7 bases). CDR3 length: 15 residues. The germline V gene encodes CDR1 SEHNR and CDR2 FQNEAQ (reference sequence). Trimming stripped 0 bases from V and 8 bases from J, with 14 bases between. The CDR3 sequence: CASSLALGGLDIQYF. The CDR3 DNA reads as TGTGCCAGCAGCTTAGCGTTGGGGGGGCTGGACATTCAGTACTTC.

J is TRBJ1-4 and V is TRBV27; 8 nucleotides line up with TRBD1. CDR1 MNHEY and CDR2 SMNVEV come from the germline V gene (reference sequence). The V gene end was trimmed by 2 bases and the J gene end by 1 base; junction bases not matched to a gene: 6. CDR3 length: 17 amino acids. The DNA of the CDR3 is TGTGCCAGCAGTTTACCGGACAGGGAAGAAACTAATGAAAAACTGTTTTTT. Amino acids: CASSLPDREETNEKLFF.

The V call is TRBV19, the J call TRBJ1-2; 10 nucleotides align to TRBD1. After removal of 5 bases from V and 4 bases from J, the junction contained 10 bases not matched to a gene. The germline V gene has CDR1 LNHDA and CDR2 SQIVND (reference sequence). This CDR3 spans 16 amino acids. The CDR3 sequence: CASSPPRDRGSYGYTF. DNA of the CDR3: TGTGCCAGTAGTCCCCCTCGGGACAGGGGTAGCTATGGCTACACCTTC.

The chain employs TRBV5-1 and TRBJ1-2, with a tentative D call TRBD1 (6 bases). Germline V CDR1 and CDR2: SGHRS, YFSETQ. The CDR3 sequence is 13 residues long. V was clipped by 2 bases and J by 3 bases, with 8 bases between them. CDR3 protein: CASSLQGDYGYTF. The DNA for the CDR3 is TGCGCCAGCAGCTTACAGGGTGACTATGGCTACACCTTC.

The chain couples TRBV11-2 to TRBJ1-2; a possible D gene is TRBD1 (6 bases). Germline CDR1 and CDR2: SGHAT and FQNNGV. The germline V and J ends were trimmed by 5 bases and 5 bases, with 18 bases remaining between them. The CDR3 is made up of 15 amino acids. CDR3 loop: CASSLTDSRRYGYTF. CDR3 coding DNA: TGTGCCAGCAGCCTAACGGACAGCCGAAGGTATGGCTACACCTTC.

This chain connects TRBV28 to TRBJ2-7, with D perhaps TRBD1 (6 bases). The CDR3 length is 14 residues. The germline gives CDR1 MDHEN, CDR2 SYDVKM. V shed 5 bases and J shed 3 bases, with 14 bases lying between them. In DNA, the CDR3 is TGTGCCAGCAGTATACCGGGACACCACTACGAGCAGTACTTC. Protein sequence: CASSIPGHHYEQYF. Full variable domain (rest looked up from reference TRBV28 and TRBJ2-7): DVKVTQSSRYLVKRTGEKVFLECVQDMDHENMFWYRQDPGLGLRLIYFSYDVKMKEKGDIPEGYSVSREKKERFSLILESASTNQTSMYLCASSIPGHHYEQYFGPGTRLTVT.

The V call is TRBV7-2, the J call TRBJ2-1; possibly TRBD2 for D (5 bases). The V end lost 2 bases, the J end lost 7 bases, and 12 bases lay between the germline ends. Germline CDR1 and CDR2: SGHTA and FQGNSA. This CDR3 has 14 amino acids. Written as DNA, the CDR3 is TGTGCCAGCAGCTTATCTATTAGCGTGAATGAGCAGTTCTTC. It yields the protein CASSLSISVNEQFF.

V and J are TRBV4-1 and TRBJ2-1; D unresolved. Trimming cost V 0 bases and J 1 base, with 10 bases left between them. Germline V gives CDR1 MGHRA, CDR2 YSYEKL. The CDR3 runs to 16 residues. CDR3 DNA sequence: TGCGCCAGCAGCCAAGATGGCGGCGGATCCTACAATGAGCAGTTCTTC. This encodes CASSQDGGGSYNEQFF.

The V and J genes are TRBV30 and TRBJ2-5; possible D gene TRBD1, 5 bases. The CDR3 covers 17 residues. Trimming left V 0 bases short and J 0 bases short, with 17 bases between. The germline V gene has CDR1 GTSNPN and CDR2 SVGIG (reference sequence). CDR3 in amino acids: CAWSVTGQASYQETQYF. In DNA form, the CDR3 reads TGTGCCTGGAGTGTAACCGGACAAGCTTCGTACCAAGAGACCCAGTACTTC.

V is TRBV5-1 and J is TRBJ2-1; no reliable D call. CDR1 is SGHRS and CDR2 is YFSETQ in the germline V gene. CDR3 length: 14 residues. Deletions cut 0 bases from V and 2 bases from J, with 6 bases between. The chain's CDR3 is CASSLELAYNEQFF. The CDR3, as DNA: TGCGCCAGCAGCTTGGAGCTGGCCTACAATGAGCAGTTCTTC.